This TCR beta chain was recorded in a study of cytomegalovirus exposure and HLA in healthy donors. Study findings and constraints: Excluded were some V segments that proved indistinguishable, including TRBV6-2 and TRBV6-3. Using a false discovery rate of 0.05, a later analysis showed that some 16,000 TCR beta sequences were associated with HLA alleles. The HLA-A and HLA-B alleles of most subjects were reportedly predicted accurately from TCR beta sequences.

The primer mix had 60 Vbeta and 13 Jbeta primers. Generated by immunoSEQ multiplex PCR, the TCRdb table keeps only in-frame clones and is missing some. The sample holds 65,000 to 90,000 clones, about three quarters seen once. The CDR3 length is 15 residues. CDR1 and CDR2 (germline): SGDLS, YYNGEE. V lost 2 bases to trimming and J lost 0 bases; unmatched junction nucleotides: 2. About this clone: What it binds is unknown.

Sequencing used PBMCs. The V and J genes are TRBV9 and TRBJ1-5, with 7 bases lining up with TRBD1. The receptor was derived from a woman aged 35 to 49 in good health and CMV-seropositive. The CDR3 loop is CASSVGTASNQPQHF. CDR3 nucleotide sequence: TGTGCCAGCAGCGTCGGGACAGCTAGCAATCAGCCCCAGCATTTT.